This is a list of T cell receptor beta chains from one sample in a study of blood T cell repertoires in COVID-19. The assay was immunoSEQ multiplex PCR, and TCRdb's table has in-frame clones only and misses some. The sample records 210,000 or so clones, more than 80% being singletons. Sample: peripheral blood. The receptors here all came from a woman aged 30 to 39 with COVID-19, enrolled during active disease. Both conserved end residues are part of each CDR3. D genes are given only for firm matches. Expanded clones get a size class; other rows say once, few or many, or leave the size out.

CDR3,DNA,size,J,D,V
CASSSDAGFYGYTF,TGTGCCAGCAGTTCCGACGCGGGGTTCTATGGCTACACCTTC,-,TRBJ1-2,-,TRBV5-4
CASSPRTGGNTEAFF,TGTGCCAGCAGCCCGAGGACAGGCGGGAACACTGAAGCTTTCTTT,-,TRBJ1-1,TRBD1,TRBV9
CASRNRNSPLHF,TGTGCCAGCAGGAACAGGAATTCACCCCTCCACTTT,-,TRBJ1-6,-,TRBV6-6
CASSSPDGYTF,TGTGCCAGCAGTTCCCCGGATGGCTACACCTTC,-,TRBJ1-2,-,TRBV6-6
CASRPTGATNEKLFF,TGTGCCAGCAGGCCAACGGGGGCAACTAATGAAAAACTGTTTTTT,-,TRBJ1-4,-,TRBV6-5
CATSDSGQGGETQYF,TGTGCCACCAGTGATTCCGGACAGGGTGGGGAGACCCAGTACTTC,-,TRBJ2-5,TRBD1,TRBV24-1
CASSPSPPGDEQYF,TGTGCCAGCAGCCCCTCTCCCCCCGGAGACGAGCAGTACTTC,-,TRBJ2-7,-,TRBV3-1/TRBV3-2
CASSQETSNTEAFF,TGCGCCAGCAGCCAAGAAACTTCGAACACTGAAGCTTTCTTT,-,TRBJ1-1,-,TRBV4-3
CASSPTLGSAYEQYF,TGTGCCAGCAGCCCAACGCTGGGCTCCGCCTACGAGCAGTACTTC,-,TRBJ2-7,-,TRBV5-5
CASSPEGVGGNTIYF,TGTGCCAGCTCCCCCGAGGGAGTTGGTGGAAACACCATATATTTT,-,TRBJ1-3,-,TRBV6-5
CASSLGRKAGGSYNEQFF,TGCGCCAGCAGCCTCGGGCGAAAAGCGGGGGGCTCCTACAATGAGCAGTTCTTC,-,TRBJ2-1,TRBD2,TRBV4-3
CASSDDGGSYNEQFF,TGTGCCAGCAGCGACGATGGAGGGTCCTACAATGAGCAGTTCTTC,-,TRBJ2-1,-,TRBV9
CASSPTSSDTQYF,TGTGCCAGCAGCCCGACTAGTTCAGATACGCAGTATTTT,-,TRBJ2-3,-,TRBV6-5
CASSLGQVLSYEQYF,TGTGCCAGCAGCTTAGGGCAGGTGTTGTCCTACGAGCAGTACTTC,-,TRBJ2-7,-,TRBV7-2
CASSVTPGTGVATNEKLFF,TGTGCCAGCAGTGTCACACCGGGGACAGGGGTTGCAACTAATGAAAAACTGTTTTTT,-,TRBJ1-4,TRBD1,TRBV6-1
CASYGRLAVTDTQYF,TGTGCCAGCTACGGGCGGCTAGCGGTTACAGATACGCAGTATTTT,-,TRBJ2-3,TRBD2,TRBV6-5
CASSQEGEGFEKLFF,TGCGCCAGCAGCCAAGAAGGAGAGGGATTTGAAAAACTGTTTTTT,-,TRBJ1-4,-,TRBV4-1
CASSNDRGGYTF,TGTGCCAGTAGTAACGACAGGGGAGGCTACACCTTC,-,TRBJ1-2,TRBD1,TRBV19
CASSLSGGGGNTIYF,TGTGCCAGCAGCTTGAGCGGCGGCGGAGGAAACACCATATATTTT,-,TRBJ1-3,-,TRBV5-4
CASSFRLGTGDYNEQFF,TGTGCCAGCAGCTTTAGATTAGGGACAGGGGATTACAATGAGCAGTTCTTC,-,TRBJ2-1,TRBD1,TRBV11-2
CSVDSRDRGPYGYTF,TGCAGCGTTGATAGTCGGGACAGGGGACCCTATGGCTACACCTTC,-,TRBJ1-2,TRBD1,TRBV29-1
CASSLVQRGGRGETQYF,TGTGCCAGCAGCCTCGTACAGCGGGGGGGCCGCGGGGAGACCCAGTACTTC,-,TRBJ2-5,TRBD2,TRBV7-2
CAISGGPRDEQYF,TGTGCCATCAGTGGGGGCCCTAGGGACGAGCAGTACTTC,-,TRBJ2-7,-,TRBV10-3
CASNLDSASYEQYF,TGTGCCAGCAACCTAGACAGTGCTTCCTACGAGCAGTACTTC,-,TRBJ2-7,-,TRBV6-6
CASSAPRPLAYPHEQFF,TGTGCCAGTAGTGCCCCCCGTCCACTAGCCTATCCCCATGAGCAGTTCTTC,-,TRBJ2-1,-,TRBV19
CASSPQGVISPLHF,TGTGCCAGCAGCCCACAGGGGGTAATTTCACCCCTCCACTTT,few,TRBJ1-6,TRBD1,TRBV7-6
CAIRAGGQKDEQFF,TGTGCCATCAGGGCGGGGGGGCAGAAGGATGAGCAGTTCTTC,-,TRBJ2-1,TRBD2,TRBV10-3
CASSIPDGGYNEQFF,TGTGCCAGTAGTATACCGGATGGCGGCTACAATGAGCAGTTCTTC,-,TRBJ2-1,-,TRBV19
CASSWTGTEVSPLHF,TGTGCCAGCAGTTGGACGGGGACAGAAGTTTCACCCCTCCACTTT,-,TRBJ1-6,TRBD1,TRBV6-5
CSARGATEAFF,TGCAGTGCTAGGGGGGCCACTGAAGCTTTCTTT,medium-sized,TRBJ1-1,-,TRBV20-1
CASSLGGGYTF,TGTGCCAGCAGTTTAGGGGGCGGCTACACCTTC,-,TRBJ1-2,-,TRBV12-3/TRBV12-4
CASKGTASNYGYTF,TGTGCCAGCAAGGGGACAGCTTCTAACTATGGCTACACCTTC,-,TRBJ1-2,TRBD1,TRBV7-2
CASSTGGRYEQYF,TGTGCCAGCAGCACAGGGGGCCGTTACGAGCAGTACTTC,-,TRBJ2-7,TRBD1,TRBV12-3/TRBV12-4
CASSLRQALNSPLHF,TGTGCCAGCAGTTTGAGACAGGCGCTTAATTCACCCCTCCACTTT,few,TRBJ1-6,-,TRBV28